This TCR beta chain was identified in a study of beta chain features in type 1 diabetes (dated by TCRdb to the late 2010s). Background on the whole study: No differences in mean age, gender distribution, total cell number or subset yield were found between patients and healthy donors. A total of around 110,000,000 sorted cells were examined across all samples, and RNA yield correlated strongly with the number of cells per subset. In the study, recently diagnosed type 1 diabetes patients and matched healthy donors were compared on the TCRB repertoires of their sorted circulating CD4+ T cell subsets. Naive and central memory subsets were obtained from all 28 donors, but regulatory and stem cell-like memory subsets were isolated from only 8 patients and roughly 8 healthy donors. Summary of the overall study and its limitations: Because the HLA sub-analyses included only small numbers of individuals, any influence of HLA type on TCRB rearrangement was left unresolved. Because cDNA was sequenced instead of genomic DNA, highly expressing activated cells could be over-represented, though the groups showed no difference in activation or CD3 levels. In all four CD4+ subsets, TCRB CDR3 length was moderately but significantly shorter in type 1 diabetes patients. PCR might favor shorter templates, but patient and control samples were amplified and corrected together, so any skew would affect both groups equally. At VDJ recombination sites, patients with type 1 diabetes made fewer insertions and deleted more nucleotides, a pattern implying thymic rearrangement abnormalities. Naive, central memory and regulatory TCRB repertoires appeared more similar among patients than among healthy donors.

As to this clone: This receptor's antigen is unknown. Qualities for individual bases were not recorded, and no much larger clone is one base off.

The High Capacity cDNA Reverse Transcription Kit was used to reverse transcribe all of the isolated RNA, meaning that expressed TCRB transcripts were what got sequenced. Deep immunoSEQ sequencing was performed on naive, central memory and regulatory T cell samples, with an average of around 3.5 million total reads per sample. Sorted cells were lysed in RLT buffer, and RNA was extracted using DNase-treated RNeasy Micro or Mini kits according to cell number. To prevent cross-contamination, each cell subset was processed individually, whereas patient and healthy donor samples were processed jointly. The immunoSEQ multiplex PCR was used to amplify TCRB sequences from cDNA, yielding 87-bp fragments that span the CDR3 region. Sequencing of the amplicons was done on the Illumina HiSeq platform. Processing in the source paper ran as follows. PCR bias was corrected computationally using synthetic template baselines, and reads within Hamming distance 2 were collapsed, with unmergeable singletons discarded. Reads were aligned against IMGT to assign V, D and J genes, CDR3 length and insertions or deletions at six rearrangement sites. Clonotype counts were normalized to sorted cell number within each subset before computing true diversity and Gini coefficients with the tcR R package. Repertoire sharing was quantified using the overlap coefficient calculated on TCRB nucleotide sequences. This is the immuneACCESS table as TCRdb keeps it, with only in-frame sequences that have V and J called. A part of the clones is gone; compared with another copy, unresolved V genes explain less than half, and the rest is unexplained. V and J calls and clone size are given by that table; D and trimming were obtained from the DNA. The sample table holds about 340,000 clones, of which under 8.5% were seen once. Jointly, the top ten make up around 0.44% of the sample.

Each donor gave one peripheral blood draw, averaging roughly 100 mL, which was collected into heparinised tubes. A BD FACSAria II was used to sort naive, central memory, regulatory and stem cell-like memory CD4+ T cells with a panel that included CD45RO, CCR7, CD25, CD127, CD95 and CD27. All sorted populations exceeded 95% purity. PBMCs were isolated right away by Lymphoprep density gradient centrifugation and were stained directly, without culture. So that batch effects would be minimized, each experiment stained and sorted samples in pairs, pairing one healthy donor with one patient. The CDR3, from cysteine to phenylalanine, totals 14 residues. The sequence is cut down to CDR3 DNA, 42 bases in frame from base 1. V and J lose 0 bases and 7 bases, and a span of 13 bases separates them. CDR1 and CDR2 are drawn from the germline V gene: KGHSH, LQKENI.

The origin of this receptor is a young woman in good health. The chain is made from TRBV18 and TRBJ2-7; the D gene is perhaps TRBD2, on 6 matching bases. The sequencing input was central memory CD4+ T cells from blood. The CDR3 here reads CASSPPSGTPEQYF. Here is the DNA: TGTGCCAGCTCACCACCTTCTGGGACTCCGGAGCAGTACTTC. Supplemented by the reference TRBV18 and TRBJ2-7 proteins around the CDR3, the complete variable domain is NAGVMQNPRHLVRRRGQEARLRCSPMKGHSHVYWYRQLPEEGLKFMVYLQKENIIDESGMPKERFSAEFPKEGPSILRIQQVVRGDSAAYFCASSPPSGTPEQYFGPGTRLTVT.